This TCR beta chain is drawn from a study of T-cell reconstitution after alpha-beta-depleted transplantation in children. The germline gives CDR1 ENHRY, CDR2 SYGVKD. The J segment lost 4 bases and the V segment lost 4 bases, leaving 2 bases of the junction unmatched. There are 14 residues in the CDR3. This clonotype was seen a few times. The TCRbeta library was prepared with unique molecular identifiers. MiXCR, applied by TCRdb to the PCR reads, yields one record per CDR3 protein. The table shows roughly 490,000 distinct CDR3 sequences, with more than 9.5% occurring only once. The chain is built from TRBV10-3 and TRBJ2-3, with 10 bases aligning to TRBD1. This TCR was recovered from a female patient aged 2-15 years who had a stem cell transplant for aplastic anemia, so the T cells may come from the graft donor. Source: PBMCs, mostly from graft donor cells, taken 180 days after TCRalphabeta/CD19-depleted stem cell transplant. The CDR3 region has the DNA TGTGCCATCAGTGGGGACAGGGGCGCAGATACGCAGTATTTT. The encoded protein is CAISGDRGADTQYF.